These T cell receptor beta chains were read from a single sample in a study of cytomegalovirus exposure and HLA in healthy donors. Profiling relied on immunoSEQ multiplex PCR, and the TCRdb table lists in-frame clones only, not all of them. The table includes 150,000 to 200,000 clones, 70% to 80% detected once. The sequenced sample consisted of PBMCs. These TCRs come from a woman aged 40 to 55 in good health and CMV-seronegative. The CDR3 runs from the conserved cysteine through the conserved F or W. The D gene is left open where the match is weak. For some rows the clone size is stated as once, few or many, or as a class when expanded; others skip it.

abundance: NA
v_gene: TRBV4-3
j_gene: TRBJ2-3
d_gene: TRBD2
CDR3nt: TGCGCCAGCAGCCAAGATCTTCTAGCTAGGGGAGGGATCCCAGATACGCAGTATTTT
CDR3aa: CASSQDLLARGGIPDTQYF

abundance: NA
v_gene: TRBV6-5
j_gene: TRBJ2-7
d_gene: NA
CDR3nt: TGTGCCAGCAGACCGACTATTTACTACGAGCAGTACTTC
CDR3aa: CASRPTIYYEQYF

abundance: NA
v_gene: TRBV10-3
j_gene: TRBJ2-5
d_gene: TRBD2
CDR3nt: TGTGCCATCGGCGGGGGGGCCGGGGAGACCCAGTACTTC
CDR3aa: CAIGGGAGETQYF

abundance: NA
v_gene: TRBV7-2
j_gene: TRBJ2-1
d_gene: TRBD2
CDR3nt: TGTGCCAGCAGCTTAGATCGGGGGGGGAGGAATGAGCAGTTCTTC
CDR3aa: CASSLDRGGRNEQFF

abundance: few
v_gene: TRBV27
j_gene: TRBJ2-7
d_gene: TRBD2
CDR3nt: TGTGCCAGCAGCTTGACTAGCGGGAGGTATGACGAGCAGTACTTC
CDR3aa: CASSLTSGRYDEQYF

abundance: NA
v_gene: TRBV7-9
j_gene: TRBJ2-7
d_gene: NA
CDR3nt: TGTGCCAGCAGCCAACCTACAGACAATTTAAACTACGAGCAGTACTTC
CDR3aa: CASSQPTDNLNYEQYF

abundance: NA
v_gene: TRBV19
j_gene: TRBJ2-7
d_gene: NA
CDR3nt: TGTGCCAGTAGTTCCCTCGGGGGCGAGCAGTACTTC
CDR3aa: CASSSLGGEQYF

abundance: NA
v_gene: TRBV27
j_gene: TRBJ1-3
d_gene: NA
CDR3nt: TGTGCCAGCAGTTTAGGGGCAGGGAATAGCGGGAACACCATATATTTT
CDR3aa: CASSLGAGNSGNTIYF

abundance: NA
v_gene: TRBV25-1
j_gene: TRBJ2-1
d_gene: NA
CDR3nt: TGTGCCACCGAAACCAAGAACAGCAATGAGCAGTTCTTC
CDR3aa: CATETKNSNEQFF

abundance: NA
v_gene: TRBV7-8
j_gene: TRBJ2-7
d_gene: TRBD2
CDR3nt: TGTGCCAGCAGCCCATACGGGGGGTCCTCCTACGAGCAGTACTTC
CDR3aa: CASSPYGGSSYEQYF

abundance: few
v_gene: TRBV11-3
j_gene: TRBJ2-1
d_gene: TRBD2
CDR3nt: TGTGCCAGCAGCTTAGTTCCGACTAGCGGGGGGGCCGGGAATGAGCAGTTCTTC
CDR3aa: CASSLVPTSGGAGNEQFF

abundance: NA
v_gene: TRBV21-1
j_gene: TRBJ1-5
d_gene: NA
CDR3nt: TGTGCCAGCAGCAAATCGGGGAGCAATCAGCCCCAGCATTTT
CDR3aa: CASSKSGSNQPQHF

abundance: NA
v_gene: TRBV27
j_gene: TRBJ2-1
d_gene: TRBD2
CDR3nt: TGTGCCAGCAGTTTATCAGCGGGGAATACCTACAATGAGCAGTTCTTC
CDR3aa: CASSLSAGNTYNEQFF

abundance: NA
v_gene: TRBV10-2
j_gene: TRBJ2-7
d_gene: NA
CDR3nt: TGCGCCAGCAGTGCGGGGGTAGTAGCCTACGAGCAGTACTTC
CDR3aa: CASSAGVVAYEQYF

abundance: NA
v_gene: TRBV19
j_gene: TRBJ1-5
d_gene: NA
CDR3nt: TGTGCCAGTAGCCCCACGCCAGGGTATCAGCCCCAGCATTTT
CDR3aa: CASSPTPGYQPQHF

abundance: NA
v_gene: TRBV27
j_gene: TRBJ2-7
d_gene: TRBD2
CDR3nt: TGTGCCAGCAGAACGGGAGCGGGGACCGAGCAGTACTTC
CDR3aa: CASRTGAGTEQYF

abundance: few
v_gene: TRBV7-9
j_gene: TRBJ2-5
d_gene: TRBD1
CDR3nt: TGTGCCAGCAGCGGCAGGGGGCTCGGGGAGACCCAGTACTTC
CDR3aa: CASSGRGLGETQYF

abundance: NA
v_gene: TRBV11-2
j_gene: TRBJ2-7
d_gene: TRBD1
CDR3nt: TGTGCCAGCAGCTACCGACAGGGATACTACGAGCAGTACTTC
CDR3aa: CASSYRQGYYEQYF

abundance: NA
v_gene: TRBV5-6
j_gene: TRBJ2-7
d_gene: NA
CDR3nt: TGTGCCAGCAGCCTAGCAACATACGAGCAGTACTTC
CDR3aa: CASSLATYEQYF

abundance: NA
v_gene: TRBV28
j_gene: TRBJ2-7
d_gene: NA
CDR3nt: TGTGCCACCCGGGCTAGCGCGATCTACGAGCAGTACTTC
CDR3aa: CATRASAIYEQYF

abundance: NA
v_gene: TRBV5-1
j_gene: TRBJ2-7
d_gene: NA
CDR3nt: TGCGCCAGCAGCTTGGATCCGGGATGGCAGTACTTC
CDR3aa: CASSLDPGWQYF

abundance: NA
v_gene: TRBV6-1
j_gene: TRBJ2-7
d_gene: TRBD2
CDR3nt: TGTGCCAGCAGTGAAACTAGCGGACCCTACGAGCAGTACTTC
CDR3aa: CASSETSGPYEQYF

abundance: NA
v_gene: TRBV19
j_gene: TRBJ2-7
d_gene: NA
CDR3nt: TGTGCCAGTAGTATTACCGGGAGCTCCTACGAGCAGTACTTC
CDR3aa: CASSITGSSYEQYF